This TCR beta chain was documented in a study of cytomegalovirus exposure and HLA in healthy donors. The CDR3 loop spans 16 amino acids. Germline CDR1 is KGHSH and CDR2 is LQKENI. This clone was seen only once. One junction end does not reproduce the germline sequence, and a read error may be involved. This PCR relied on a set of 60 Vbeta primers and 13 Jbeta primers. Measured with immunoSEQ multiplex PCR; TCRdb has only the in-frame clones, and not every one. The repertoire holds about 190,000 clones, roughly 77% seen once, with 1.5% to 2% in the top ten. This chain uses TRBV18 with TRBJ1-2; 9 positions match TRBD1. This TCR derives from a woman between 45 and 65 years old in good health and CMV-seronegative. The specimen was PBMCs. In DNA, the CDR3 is TGTGCCAGCTCCCCACGTCCACAGGGGGCGCCAGGCGGCTACACCTTC. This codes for CASSPRPQGAPGGYTF.